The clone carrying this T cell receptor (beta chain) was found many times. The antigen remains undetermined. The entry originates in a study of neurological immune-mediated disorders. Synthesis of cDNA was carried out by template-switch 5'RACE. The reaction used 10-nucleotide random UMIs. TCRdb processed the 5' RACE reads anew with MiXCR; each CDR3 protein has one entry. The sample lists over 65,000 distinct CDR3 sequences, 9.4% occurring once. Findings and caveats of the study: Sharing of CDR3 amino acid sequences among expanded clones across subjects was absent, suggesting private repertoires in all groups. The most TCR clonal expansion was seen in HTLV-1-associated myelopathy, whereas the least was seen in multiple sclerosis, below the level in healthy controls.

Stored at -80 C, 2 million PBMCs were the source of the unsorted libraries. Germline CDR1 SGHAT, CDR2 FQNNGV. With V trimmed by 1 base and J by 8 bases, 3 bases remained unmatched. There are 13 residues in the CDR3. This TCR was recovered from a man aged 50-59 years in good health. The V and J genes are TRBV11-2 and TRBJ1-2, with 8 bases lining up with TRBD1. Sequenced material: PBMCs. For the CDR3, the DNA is TGTGCCAGCAGCTTAGCACAGGGGGTCGGCTACACCTTC. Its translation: CASSLAQGVGYTF.